The 19 T cell receptor beta chains below were found in one sample sequenced in a study of tumor and adjacent non-tumor tissue in lung cancer. No cell sorting was done before RNA was extracted from the tissue. Three rounds of nested PCR, following a modified ARM-PCR protocol, produced the TCRbeta library. TCRdb re-called the multiplex PCR reads with MiXCR, one entry per CDR3 protein. The sample includes roughly 150,000 distinct CDR3 sequences, roughly 70% of them seen just once. Sequencing input: lung tumor tissue. These receptors were obtained from a man in his 60s with small cell lung cancer.

The V call is TRBV28, the J call TRBJ2-3; the match to TRBD2 covers 9 bases. V lost 8 bases to trimming and J lost 2 bases; unmatched junction nucleotides: 8. This CDR3 region has 15 residues. Germline CDR1 reads MDHEN; CDR2 reads SYDVKM. CDR3 bases: TGTGCCAGCCGATCTAGCGGGGACTTCACAGATACGCAGTATTTT. It encodes CASRSSGDFTDTQYF.

CDR3 sequence: CASGLAKSSGGVLEQFF. The CDR3 nucleotides are TGTGCTAGTGGTTTGGCCAAATCTAGCGGGGGAGTATTAGAGCAGTTCTTC. V gene TRBV12-5 combines with J gene TRBJ2-1; 10 nucleotides agree with TRBD2. Trimming removed 1 base from V and 10 bases from J; junction bases left unmatched: 13. CDR3 size: 17 residues. Germline V gene sequence: CDR1 LGHNT, CDR2 FRNRAP.

On this clonotype itself: Being one base from a much bigger clone, this may be a read error. V gene TRBV29-1 combines with J gene TRBJ2-5; a weak D match, TRBD2 (5 bases). Per germline, CDR1 SQVTM and CDR2 ANQGSEA. This CDR3 spans 15 amino acids. The CDR3 DNA reads as TGCGGCGTTGAAGATCTTACGAGGGCGGGCGAGACCCAGTACTTC. It encodes CGVEDLTRAGETQYF.

With respect to this clonotype: A read error may explain this, as a much larger clone is one base away. This chain uses TRBV29-1 with TRBJ2-6, with 11 bases fitting TRBD1. The CDR3 is made up of 15 amino acids. Germline values: CDR1 SQVTM, CDR2 ANQGSEA. The CDR3 DNA sequence: TGCAGCGTTGGGACAGGGGGCTCTGGGGCCAACGTCCTGGCTTTC. This encodes CSVGTGGSGANVLAF. Drawing the rest from reference TRBV29-1 and TRBJ2-6, the complete variable domain is SAVISQKPSRDICQRGTSLTIQCQVDSQVTMMFWYRQQPGQSLTLIATANQGSEATYESGFVIDKFPISRPNLTFSTLTVSNMSPEDSSIYLCSVGTGGSGANVLAFGAGSRLTVL.

On this clonotype: A clone one base away is much larger, so this may be a read error. V usage is TRBV20-1 and J usage is TRBJ2-5, with TRBD2 as a possible D gene (5 bases). In germline, CDR1 is DFQATT, CDR2 SNEGSKA (reference sequence). The CDR3 length is 13 residues. CDR3 in DNA: TGCAGTGTTAGAGGTCTAGCTTGGGAGACCCAGTACTTC. Encoded protein: CSVRGLAWETQYF.

The chain recombines TRBV6-2 or TRBV6-3 with TRBJ1-3; D is unclear. V was shortened by 2 bases and J by 4 bases, with 12 bases between the two germline ends. CDR1 and CDR2 from the germline V gene are MNHEY and SVGEGT. The CDR3 has 15 residues. The CDR3 protein is CASSYKGGRGNTIYF. CDR3 nucleotides: TGTGCCAGCAGTTACAAGGGAGGAAGAGGAAACACCATATATTTT.

The J gene is TRBJ2-2, the V gene TRBV11-2; D is ambiguous. The V end lost 3 bases, the J end lost 8 bases, and 10 bases lay between the germline ends. Germline CDR1 reads SGHAT; CDR2 reads FQNNGV. The CDR3 has 13 amino acids. Written as DNA, the CDR3 is TGTGCCAGCAGCTTGGATAGAGGTGGGGAGCTGTTTTTT. Translated, it gives CASSLDRGGELFF.

In the case of this clonotype: A much larger clone sits a single nucleotide away, making a read error possible. The chain joins TRBV20-1 to TRBJ2-3; D not resolved. This CDR3 is 13 amino acids long. The germline V gene has CDR1 DFQATT and CDR2 SNEGSKA (reference sequence). The CDR3 reads CSASNQNTDMQYF. CDR3 DNA sequence: TGCAGTGCTAGCAACCAGAACACAGATATGCAGTATTTT.

In the case of this clonotype: The junction shows a germline mismatch at one end, possibly a read error. V gene TRBV11-2 combines with J gene TRBJ2-2; TRBD1 is a possible D gene (6 bases). The CDR3 covers 13 residues. Germline CDR1 reads SGHAT; CDR2 reads FQNNGV. The CDR3, as DNA: TGTGCCAGCAGACCGCAGGGGACCGGGAAGCTGTTTTTT. It encodes CASRPQGTGKLFF. Complete variable domain (other parts from reference TRBV11-2 and TRBJ2-2): EAGVAQSPRYKIIEKRQSVAFWCNPISGHATLYWYQQILGQGPKLLIQFQNNGVVDDSQLPKDRFSAERLKGVDSTLKIQPAKLEDSAVYLCASRPQGTGKLFFGEGSRLTVL.

Worth noting for this clonotype: One end of the junction fails to match germline, which may point to a read error. The chain couples TRBV13 to TRBJ2-7; no clear D. This CDR3 is 15 amino acids long. CDR1 and CDR2 (germline): PRHDT, FYEKMQ (reference sequence). CDR3 loop: CAGSLGRVGSYEQYF. CDR3 nucleotide sequence: TGTGCCGGCAGCTTAGGCCGGGTTGGCTCCTACGAGCAGTATTTC. Full variable domain (outside the CDR3, taken from reference TRBV13 and TRBJ2-7): AAGVIQSPRHLIKEKRETATLKCYPIPRHDTVYWYQQGPGQDPQFLISFYEKMQSDKGSIPDRFSAQQFSDYHSELNMSSLELGDSALYFCAGSLGRVGSYEQYFGPGTRLTVT.

Comment on this clonotype: This may come from a read error, since a much larger clone is one base off. CDR3 in amino acids: CSASGGGRAGEQYF. Here the CDR3 DNA reads TGCAGTGCTAGCGGGGGAGGCAGAGCGGGCGAGCAGTACTTC. The gene calls are TRBV20-1 and TRBJ2-7; a possible D gene is TRBD2 (6 bases). Germline V CDR1 and CDR2: DFQATT, SNEGSKA (reference sequence). The CDR3 extends over 14 amino acids. V gave up 3 bases and J gave up 6 bases, with 18 bases separating them.

Concerning this clonotype: One end of the junction does not line up with germline, which may come from a read error. The rearrangement joins TRBV11-2 to TRBJ2-5, with 10 bases lining up with TRBD1. Germline V CDR1 and CDR2: SGHAT, FQNNGV. The CDR3 is 15 residues long. The CDR3 DNA sequence: TGTGCCAGCAGCCTAGGACAGGGGGACCGAGAGATCCAGTACTTC. The encoded protein is CASSLGQGDREIQYF.

In regard to this clonotype: Since no conserved phenylalanine or tryptophan closes the CDR3, a read error is the likely cause. The chain recombines TRBV6-2 or TRBV6-3 with TRBJ2-7; D tentatively fits TRBD1 or TRBD2 (7 bases each). Germline CDR1 and CDR2: MNHEY and SVGEGT. This CDR3 is built from 13 residues. V was shortened by 6 bases and J by 4 bases, with 13 bases between the two germline ends. The DNA of the CDR3 is TGTGCCAGCAGCAGCAGGGGGGGATACGAGCAGTACCTC. This gives the protein CASSSRGGYEQYL.

Points on this clonotype: This likely comes from a read error, as the CDR3 has no conserved phenylalanine or tryptophan at its end. It is unclear where the CDR3 begins or ends on the DNA, so no DNA is shown, and the CDR3 is as TCRdb lists it. The chain has TRBV11-1 and TRBJ2-6. The CDR3 sequence runs 14 residues, both termini included. CDR1 and CDR2 (germline): SGHAT, FQDESV (reference sequence). CDR3 loop: CANNSRSGANVPTL.

With regard to this clonotype: An end of the junction differs from the germline gene, which may be a read error. The chain combines TRBV6-6 with TRBJ1-1, with D tentatively TRBD1 (5 bases). From germline, CDR1 is MNHNY and CDR2 SVGAGI (reference sequence). CDR3 length: 15 amino acids. Here the CDR3 DNA reads TGTCCCAGCAGTTACTCGTTAGGGGAGAACACTGAAGCTTTCTTC. This translates into CPSSYSLGENTEAFF.

J is TRBJ1-1 and V is TRBV28; weak D call: TRBD1 (6 bases). This CDR3 contains 13 residues. V lost 5 bases and J 13 bases, leaving 20 bases between the germline ends. Looked up from germline, CDR1 is MDHEN and CDR2 is SYDVKM. The CDR3 region has the DNA TGTGCCAGCAGTCGGGACTCCTTCAGGGGAGTTTTCTTT. Translation: CASSRDSFRGVFF.

This chain connects TRBV29-1 to TRBJ2-5, with 7 bases fitting TRBD2. The CDR3 has 17 amino acids. CDR1 and CDR2 from the germline V gene are SQVTM and ANQGSEA. V shed 4 bases and J 5 bases; nucleotides not matched to a gene: 19. CDR3 nucleotide sequence: TGCAGCGTTGGGGGCACGACTAGCAGATCATTCGGGGAGACCCAGTACTTC. Translated: CSVGGTTSRSFGETQYF.

This clonotype was seen only a few times. The V call is TRBV5-1, the J call TRBJ1-4, with no clear D. CDR1 SGHRS and CDR2 YFSETQ come from the germline V gene. V was pared by 4 bases and J by 8 bases, with 18 bases between. The CDR3 spans 15 residues. The CDR3 sequence: CASSPSALRGEKLFF. The CDR3 coding sequence is TGCGCCAGCAGCCCGAGCGCCCTTCGAGGGGAAAAACTGTTTTTT. The variable domain in full, with the rest retrieved from reference TRBV5-1 and TRBJ1-4, is KAGVTQTPRYLIKTRGQQVTLSCSPISGHRSVSWYQQTPGQGLQFLFEYFSETQRNKGNFPGRFSGRQFSNSRSEMNVSTLELGDSALYLCASSPSALRGEKLFFGSGTQLSVL.

For this clonotype: It may be a read error: a sequence one base away is much more abundant. CDR3 amino acids: CASSYRGFGTWELFF. CDR3 DNA: TGTGCCAGCAGTTACCGAGGGTTTGGCACCTGGGAGCTGTTTTTT. The gene calls are TRBV6-6 and TRBJ2-2; tentatively, D is TRBD2 (5 bases). CDR1 is MNHNY and CDR2 is SVGAGI in the germline V gene (reference sequence). The CDR3 runs 15 residues.